This TCR beta chain stems from a study of CD8 T cells in ankylosing spondylitis. The V segment lost 2 bases and the J segment 4 bases; nucleotides outside the gene matches: 7. The CDR3 sequence is 15 residues long. The germline gives CDR1 SGHTA, CDR2 FQGNSA. This clonotype was counted at least ten times. MiXCR, applied by TCRdb to the 5' RACE reads, yields one record per CDR3 protein. The repertoire has 180,000 or so distinct CDR3 sequences, roughly 11% of them found once; the top ten carry around 29%. The sequenced sample consisted of blood, either unsorted or a sorted T cell fraction (not recorded which). The sequence came from a male donor with ankylosing spondylitis or in good health (not recorded which). This rearrangement joins TRBV7-2 to TRBJ2-5; 7 bases agree with TRBD1. The CDR3 sequence: CASSLNRGATETQYF. The CDR3, as DNA: TGTGCCAGCAGCTTAAACAGGGGCGCAACAGAGACCCAGTACTTC.